These 22 T cell receptor beta chains were all obtained from the same sample, sequenced in a study of post-analysis software for immune sequencing data. Whole-study findings and limits: Higher frequency in patients than in controls was seen for roughly five TRBV segments, with TRBV5-6, TRBV5-1 and TRBV20-1 among them.

Carried by the TCR beta cDNA libraries were unique molecular identifiers. TCRdb redid the calling of the PCR reads with MiXCR, one entry per CDR3 protein. The table records approximately 570,000 distinct CDR3 sequences, 44% of them present only once. Their specific antigens are unknown. Sequenced input: blood. The receptors were sampled from a girl aged 5-17 years with multiple sclerosis.

The V and J genes are TRBV29-1 and TRBJ1-1, with TRBD1 matching over 7 bases. The CDR3 is 12 amino acids. Trimming removed 4 bases from V and 4 bases from J; junction bases left unmatched: 3. Germline loops: CDR1 SQVTM, CDR2 ANQGSEA. CDR3 coding DNA: TGCAGCGTTGGCGCAGGGGGCACTGAAGCTTTCTTT. Translated: CSVGAGGTEAFF.

In nucleotides, the CDR3 is TGTGCCAGCAGTTTAACGGTCCGCATGAACACTGAAGCTTTCTTT. Protein sequence: CASSLTVRMNTEAFF. V is TRBV12-3 or TRBV12-4 and J is TRBJ1-1; D is uncertain. Trimming shortened V by 2 bases and J by 0 bases, and 10 bases separated the two germline ends. The CDR3 length is 15 residues.

This clonotype was observed a handful of times. The chain uses TRBV27 and TRBJ2-6; D is uncertain. Trimming shortened V by 6 bases and J by 4 bases, and 13 bases separated the two germline ends. The germline gives CDR1 MNHEY, CDR2 SMNVEV (reference sequence). There are 15 residues in the CDR3. Written as DNA, the CDR3 is TGTGCCAGCAGACCAGCCCGGAGCGGGGCCAACGTCCTGACTTTC. The encoded protein is CASRPARSGANVLTF.

V and J are TRBV5-4 and TRBJ2-1; tentative D call: TRBD2 (6 bases). Germline V lookup: CDR1 SGHNT, CDR2 YYREEE (reference sequence). The V end lost 0 bases, the J end lost 4 bases, and 14 bases lay between the germline ends. This CDR3 comprises 16 residues. The CDR3 loop is CASSLAGSNSYNEQFF. The CDR3 coding sequence is TGTGCCAGCAGCTTGGCCGGGAGTAACTCTTACAATGAGCAGTTCTTC. The variable domain in full, with the rest retrieved from reference TRBV5-4 and TRBJ2-1, is ETGVTQSPTHLIKTRGQQVTLRCSSQSGHNTVSWYQQALGQGPQFIFQYYREEENGRGNFPPRFSGLQFPNYSSELNVNALELDDSALYLCASSLAGSNSYNEQFFGPGTRLTVL.

The chain links TRBV4-1 to TRBJ2-4; D remains ambiguous. There are 16 residues in the CDR3. Germline loops: CDR1 MGHRA, CDR2 YSYEKL. The V gene lost 1 base and the J gene lost 0 bases, with 10 bases spanning the gap. This CDR3 is CASSQGANKAKNIQYF. CDR3 DNA: TGCGCCAGCAGCCAAGGGGCCAACAAAGCCAAAAACATTCAGTACTTC.

This clonotype has more than one count but fewer than ten. The V call is TRBV12-3 or TRBV12-4, the J call TRBJ2-5, with 8 positions matching TRBD1. V lost 5 bases, J lost 7 bases, and 15 bases stayed unmatched. The CDR3 has 16 amino acids. As DNA, the CDR3 is TGTGCCAGCAGTGGTGGTGCGGACAGGGCCGGAGGGACCCAGTACTTC. Translated, it gives CASSGGADRAGGTQYF.

This chain links TRBV4-2 with TRBJ2-5, with 8 bases identical to TRBD2. Germline-derived CDR1 and CDR2 are LGHNA and YNFKEQ. The CDR3 runs to 16 residues. Germline trimming cut 4 bases from V and 5 bases from J; bases unmatched to any gene: 12. The chain's CDR3 is CASSREASGGSETQYF. DNA for the CDR3: TGTGCCAGCAGCCGCGAGGCGAGCGGGGGATCGGAGACCCAGTACTTC.

The gene calls are TRBV7-2 and TRBJ2-1, with 9 bases fitting TRBD2. V was pared by 1 base and J by 2 bases, with 12 bases of the junction left unmatched. Looked up from germline, CDR1 is SGHTA and CDR2 is FQGNSA. The CDR3 has 19 residues. The CDR3 sequence: CASSLVWGSGSPTYNEQFF. The CDR3 nucleotides read TGTGCCAGCAGCTTAGTCTGGGGTAGCGGGAGCCCCACCTACAATGAGCAGTTCTTC.

This clonotype was seen only a few times. The chain recombines TRBV7-2 with TRBJ2-7; no definite D call. V dropped 0 bases and J dropped 3 bases, with 6 bases sitting between them. The CDR3 sequence is 13 residues long. The germline gives CDR1 SGHTA, CDR2 FQGNSA. CDR3 DNA sequence: TGTGCCAGCAGCTTAGCGAAATACTACGAGCAGTACTTC. Translation: CASSLAKYYEQYF.

The chain carries TRBV5-1 and TRBJ2-3; unclear D gene. The CDR3 is 12 amino acids. The germline V and J ends were trimmed by 1 base and 4 bases, with 4 bases remaining between them. Germline CDR1 reads SGHRS; CDR2 reads YFSETQ. The CDR3 is CASSLFPDTQYF. The CDR3 DNA reads TGCGCCAGCAGCTTGTTTCCAGATACGCAGTATTTT.

This chain links TRBV7-2 with TRBJ2-1, with 10 positions matching TRBD2. The V and J ends lost 5 bases and 10 bases, in that order; junction bases with no gene match: 17. Germline CDR1 is SGHTA and CDR2 is FQGNSA. The CDR3 covers 17 residues. In nucleotides, the CDR3 is TGTGCCAGCAGCCACCGGGATGGGGAGCGGGGGGGACAAGAGCAGTTCTTC. It is translated as CASSHRDGERGGQEQFF.

This clonotype was picked up a small number of times. V is TRBV12-3 or TRBV12-4 and J is TRBJ2-5, with 7 bases aligning to TRBD1. J gave up 4 bases and V 3 bases, and 5 bases lay outside the gene matches. The CDR3 is 14 residues long. The DNA for the CDR3 is TGTGCCAGCAGTTTGAACAGGGGCCCAGAGACCCAGTACTTC. Its translation is CASSLNRGPETQYF.

This chain uses TRBV7-9 with TRBJ1-4, with D perhaps matching TRBD1 (5 bases). CDR1 and CDR2 from the germline V gene are SEHNR and FQNEAQ (reference sequence). CDR3 length equals 15 residues. V was clipped by 1 base and J by 3 bases, with 9 bases between them. The CDR3 DNA reads TGTGCCAGCAGCTTAGAGGGAGGGGCTAATGAAAAACTGTTTTTT. It yields the protein CASSLEGGANEKLFF.

Of note for this clonotype: A read error is possible here, since a much larger clone lies one base away. The chain uses TRBV24-1 and TRBJ2-1; D is perhaps TRBD1 (6 bases). The CDR3 length is 15 residues. The germline V gene encodes CDR1 KGHDR and CDR2 SFDVKD. The germline V and J ends were trimmed by 5 bases and 10 bases, with 20 bases remaining between them. DNA for the CDR3: TGTGCCACCAGTGCCCCACAGGGCAGGTCCTACGAGCAGTTCTTC. Its translation is CATSAPQGRSYEQFF.

V usage is TRBV10-1 and J usage is TRBJ2-1; no clear D. Looked up from germline, CDR1 is WNHNN and CDR2 is SYGVQD (reference sequence). This CDR3 region has 10 residues. V shed 8 bases and J shed 6 bases, with 5 bases lying between them. CDR3 coding DNA: TGCGCCAGCGTATTCAATGAGCAGTTCTTC. Translating it yields CASVFNEQFF.

The rearrangement joins TRBV5-1 to TRBJ2-1; a weak D match, TRBD1 (5 bases). The CDR3 consists of 17 residues. Trimming pared 6 bases from V and 0 bases from J, leaving 19 bases between. Germline CDR1 and CDR2: SGHRS and YFSETQ. In DNA form, the CDR3 reads TGCGCCAGCATTCCCGCAGGGCAGTCGAGCTCCTACAATGAGCAGTTCTTC. Translated, it gives CASIPAGQSSSYNEQFF.

The rearrangement uses TRBV7-8 and TRBJ1-2; 10 bases match TRBD1. CDR3 length: 15 residues. Per germline, CDR1 SGHVS and CDR2 FQNEAQ. V gave up 4 bases and J gave up 2 bases; unmatched junction bases: 4. DNA of the CDR3: TGTGCCAGCAGCTCCCGGACAGGGGGAAACTATGGCTACACCTTC. It translates to CASSSRTGGNYGYTF.

The chain recombines TRBV12-3 or TRBV12-4 with TRBJ2-7; a possible D gene is TRBD1 (5 bases). The J call is in doubt because the DNA end fits TRBJ2-5 better. The CDR3 loop spans 12 amino acids. The CDR3 nucleotides read TGTGCCAGCACCTCGACAGAGGAGACCCAGTACTTC. Translating it yields CASTSTEETQYF.

V is TRBV7-8 and J is TRBJ2-7; 10 bases align to TRBD1. The germline gives CDR1 SGHVS, CDR2 FQNEAQ. This CDR3 comprises 15 residues. The V and J ends lost 3 bases and 7 bases, in that order; junction bases with no gene match: 9. The CDR3: CASSFPGQGTGEQYF. The CDR3 bases are TGTGCCAGCAGCTTCCCGGGACAGGGGACGGGGGAGCAGTACTTC. Complete variable domain (other parts from reference TRBV7-8 and TRBJ2-7): GAGVSQSPRYKVAKRGQDVALRCDPISGHVSLFWYQQALGQGPEFLTYFQNEAQLDKSGLPSDRFFAERPEGSVSTLKIQRTQQEDSAVYLCASSFPGQGTGEQYFGPGTRLTVT.

The chain employs TRBV10-3 and TRBJ1-2, with 8 bases that match TRBD1. V lost 6 bases to trimming and J lost 8 bases; unmatched junction nucleotides: 8. The CDR3 runs 13 residues. Germline lookup yields CDR1 ENHRY and CDR2 SYGVKD. The CDR3 bases are TGTGCCATCAGCCTGGACAGGGATGGAGGCTACACCTTC. Protein product: CAISLDRDGGYTF.

The chain links TRBV5-1 to TRBJ2-4; 7 bases map to TRBD2. Looked up from germline, CDR1 is SGHRS and CDR2 is YFSETQ. The ends lost 3 bases at V and 1 base at J; junction bases unmatched: 10. This CDR3 contains 17 residues. CDR3 DNA: TGCGCCAGCAGCTGGGAGGGGCCAAACGGGGCCAAAAACATTCAGTACTTC. This codes for CASSWEGPNGAKNIQYF.

This clonotype has only a few counts. This sequence joins TRBV12-3 or TRBV12-4 and TRBJ2-1; perhaps D is TRBD1 or TRBD2 (5 bases each). There are 13 residues in the CDR3. Deletions cut 3 bases from V and 6 bases from J, with 9 bases between. The CDR3, as DNA: TGTGCCAGCAGTTTCGGGGCAGTCAATGAGCAGTTCTTC. This translates into CASSFGAVNEQFF.